These 28 T cell receptor beta chains were sequenced from one sample in a study of graft-versus-host responses after intestinal transplantation. Sequencing used immunoSEQ multiplex PCR; TCRdb keeps in-frame clones, though not all of them. The sample holds around 90,000 clones, approximately 92% seen once. Their specific antigens are unknown. The starting material was unstimulated CD8+ T cells sorted from spleen or lymph node cells, obtained before transplant. These receptors were taken from a human donor who was the organ donor for an intestinal transplant.

The chain carries TRBV6-1 and TRBJ1-2; possibly TRBD1 for D (5 bases). The CDR3 is 14 amino acids. Per the germline V gene, CDR1 is MNHNS and CDR2 is SASEGT. Trimming took off 5 bases at V and 7 bases at J, with 17 bases between the two ends. CDR3 in amino acids: CASSSPPGGRGYTF. The CDR3, as DNA: TGTGCCAGCAGTTCACCTCCGGGGGGACGTGGCTACACCTTC.

The chain has TRBV23-1 and TRBJ1-1; 7 bases map to TRBD1. TRBV23-1 belongs to the ORF category, with a function that is uncertain. This CDR3 has 14 amino acids. J lost 7 bases, V lost 3 bases, and 8 bases had no gene match. This CDR3 reads CASSQKTGNLEAFF. For the CDR3, the DNA is TGCGCCAGCAGTCAGAAGACAGGGAACCTTGAAGCTTTCTTT.

Only a few counts were recorded for this clone. V gene TRBV29-1 combines with J gene TRBJ1-2; D perhaps matches TRBD1 (5 bases). The germline V and J ends were trimmed by 3 bases and 4 bases, with 9 bases remaining between them. CDR3 length equals 12 residues. Germline CDR1 SQVTM, CDR2 ANQGSEA. The CDR3 DNA reads TGCAGCGTTGAGGGGACTGTCTATGGCTACACCTTC. Its protein is CSVEGTVYGYTF.

The V gene is TRBV5-6, the J gene TRBJ2-5, with TRBD2 as a possible D gene (6 bases). This CDR3 contains 15 residues. Trimming shortened V by 4 bases and J by 2 bases, and 15 bases separated the two germline ends. CDR1 is SGHDT, CDR2 YYEEEE, per germline. The CDR3, as DNA: TGTGCCAGCAGCCCCCCCATGGGGGGACAAGAGACCCAGTACTTC. Translation gives CASSPPMGGQETQYF.

This chain joins TRBV14 and TRBJ2-1; D ambiguous. This CDR3 has 13 residues. Germline CDR1 SGHDN, CDR2 FVKESK. V was pared by 2 bases and J by 10 bases, with 12 bases between. CDR3 in amino acids: CASSQYASREQFF. CDR3 bases: TGTGCCAGCAGCCAATACGCCTCGCGAGAGCAGTTCTTC.

The chain couples TRBV5-5 to TRBJ1-2, with D possibly matching TRBD1 (5 bases). Germline CDR1 SGHKS, CDR2 YYEKEE (reference sequence). The CDR3 consists of 13 residues. Trimming stripped 1 base from V and 4 bases from J, with 8 bases between. CDR3 sequence: CASSLYGGYGYTF. The CDR3 DNA reads as TGTGCCAGCAGCTTGTACGGGGGCTATGGCTACACCTTC. The variable domain in full, with the rest retrieved from reference TRBV5-5 and TRBJ1-2, is DAGVTQSPTHLIKTRGQQVTLRCSPISGHKSVSWYQQVLGQGPQFIFQYYEKEERGRGNFPDRFSARQFPNYSSELNVNALLLGDSALYLCASSLYGGYGYTFGSGTRLTVV.

This chain links TRBV7-9 with TRBJ2-3; the D gene is possibly TRBD2 (5 bases). The CDR3 loop spans 15 amino acids. V shed 4 bases and J shed 2 bases, with 13 bases lying between them. CDR1 SEHNR and CDR2 FQNEAQ come from the germline V gene (reference sequence). The CDR3: CASSSSGSFTDTQYF. The CDR3 DNA reads TGTGCCAGCAGCTCAAGCGGCAGCTTCACAGATACGCAGTATTTT. The complete variable domain, with remaining parts taken from reference TRBV7-9 and TRBJ2-3, reads DTGVSQNPRHKITKRGQNVTFRCDPISEHNRLYWYRQTLGQGPEFLTYFQNEAQLEKSRLLSDRFSAERPKGSFSTLEIQRTEQGDSAMYLCASSSSGSFTDTQYFGPGTRLTVL.

V is TRBV7-8 and J is TRBJ2-5, with D tentatively TRBD2 (7 bases). Germline V CDR1 and CDR2: SGHVS, FQNEAQ. V was pared by 7 bases and J by 4 bases, with 25 bases between. This CDR3 has 17 residues. The DNA for the CDR3 is TGTGCCAGCACCACTTGGGGAATGGGGGCGGGGGTAGAGACCCAGTACTTC. This translates into CASTTWGMGAGVETQYF.

The CDR3 here is CASSLFQGQDIQYF. The CDR3 coding sequence is TGTGCCAGCAGTTTATTCCAGGGGCAAGACATTCAGTACTTC. The V gene is TRBV28, the J gene TRBJ2-4, with a possible D match to TRBD1 (6 bases). In germline, CDR1 is MDHEN, CDR2 SYDVKM. V lost 1 base to trimming and J lost 8 bases, with 12 bases between them. The length of the CDR3 is 14 residues.

The V and J genes are TRBV10-3 and TRBJ1-1; no reliable D call. V was pared by 6 bases and J by 4 bases, with 9 bases between. This CDR3 spans 12 amino acids. Germline values: CDR1 ENHRY, CDR2 SYGVKD. The CDR3: CAISRRGTEAFF. Written as DNA, the CDR3 is TGTGCCATCAGCCGACGAGGCACTGAAGCTTTCTTT.

The J gene is TRBJ1-2, the V gene TRBV7-3; D is unclear. CDR1 is SGHTA, CDR2 FQGTGA, per germline. CDR3 size: 13 residues. V lost 3 bases and J 6 bases, leaving 11 bases between the germline ends. The CDR3 coding sequence is TGTGCCAGCAGCTTCTCGGGAGCGGATGGCTACACCTTC. It is translated as CASSFSGADGYTF.

V and J are TRBV2 and TRBJ2-3; 7 nucleotides match TRBD1. Trimming took 10 bases from V and 4 from J; bases not matched to a gene: 11. Germline assignment: CDR1 SNHLY and CDR2 FYNNEI. The CDR3 consists of 14 residues. For the CDR3, the DNA is TGTGCCACAACACGACAGGGTTTCGCAGATACGCAGTATTTT. As protein: CATTRQGFADTQYF.

The J gene is TRBJ2-4, the V gene TRBV6-5; 8 bases line up with TRBD2. CDR3 length: 13 residues. After removal of 8 bases from V and 9 bases from J, the junction contained 9 bases not matched to a gene. Looked up from germline, CDR1 is MNHEY and CDR2 is SVGAGI. CDR3 in amino acids: CASGGTSRGIQYF. The CDR3 DNA reads as TGTGCCAGCGGGGGGACTAGTAGGGGCATTCAGTACTTC.

Regarding this clone: A read error may account for a junction end that differs from germline. This chain joins TRBV11-2 and TRBJ2-2, with TRBD2 as a possible D gene (5 bases). Germline assignment: CDR1 SGHAT and CDR2 FQNNGV. The CDR3 loop spans 13 amino acids. The CDR3: CASSHQHTGELLF. CDR3 nucleotides: TGTGCCAGCAGTCATCAGCACACCGGGGAGCTGTTGTTT.

J is TRBJ1-1 and V is TRBV29-1; D possibly corresponds to TRBD1 (5 bases). Trimming removed 6 bases from V and 4 bases from J, with 12 bases in between. The length of the CDR3 is 12 residues. Germline lookup yields CDR1 SQVTM and CDR2 ANQGSEA. The DNA of the CDR3 is TGCAGCGTACTACAGGTTCCCACTGAAGCTTTCTTT. Amino acids: CSVLQVPTEAFF. Full variable domain (missing parts from reference TRBV29-1 and TRBJ1-1): SAVISQKPSRDICQRGTSLTIQCQVDSQVTMMFWYRQQPGQSLTLIATANQGSEATYESGFVIDKFPISRPNLTFSTLTVSNMSPEDSSIYLCSVLQVPTEAFFGQGTRLTVV.

V gene TRBV13 combines with J gene TRBJ2-3; 8 positions match TRBD2. With V trimmed by 5 bases and J by 3 bases, 4 bases remained unmatched. Germline CDR1 PRHDT, CDR2 FYEKMQ (reference sequence). CDR3 size: 14 residues. This chain's CDR3 is CASSPERETDTQYF. The CDR3 DNA follows: TGTGCCAGCAGCCCCGAGCGGGAGACAGATACGCAGTATTTT.

V is TRBV5-4 and J is TRBJ1-2; tentative D call: TRBD1 (5 bases). The V gene's germline CDR1 is SGHNT and CDR2 YYREEE (reference sequence). The CDR3 runs 12 residues. V was shortened by 4 bases and J by 7 bases, with 11 bases between the two germline ends. As DNA, the CDR3 is TGTGCCAGCAGCATCGACAGATCTGGCTACACCTTC. Translation: CASSIDRSGYTF.

Here the CDR3 reads CASSYVGGSYEQYF. CDR3 DNA: TGTGCCAGCAGTTACGTAGGGGGCTCCTACGAGCAGTACTTC. This chain uses TRBV6-5 with TRBJ2-7; D may be TRBD1 (6 bases). Trimming stripped 2 bases from V and 0 bases from J, with 8 bases between. The CDR3 is 14 residues long. In germline, CDR1 is MNHEY, CDR2 SVGAGI.

This clone was observed a single time. This sequence joins TRBV19 and TRBJ2-1, with D possibly matching TRBD1 (5 bases). Trimming removed 8 bases at V and 3 bases at J, with 5 bases between. Per the germline V gene, CDR1 is LNHDA and CDR2 is SQIVND (reference sequence). CDR3 size: 11 residues. The CDR3 nucleotides read TGTGCCAGTGGACACTACAATGAGCAGTTCTTC. Translated: CASGHYNEQFF.

V and J are TRBV5-6 and TRBJ1-1; no clear D gene. V dropped 2 bases and J dropped 1 base, with 3 bases sitting between them. This CDR3 comprises 12 residues. Germline V gene data show CDR1 as SGHDT and CDR2 as YYEEEE. This CDR3 is CASSFGNTEAFF. The CDR3 DNA is TGTGCCAGCAGCTTCGGGAACACTGAAGCTTTCTTT.

The chain recombines TRBV6-1 with TRBJ2-7; 7 nucleotides line up with TRBD1. Germline assignment: CDR1 MNHNS and CDR2 SASEGT. The CDR3 is made up of 14 amino acids. V lost 7 bases to trimming and J lost 3 bases; unmatched junction nucleotides: 9. The CDR3 nucleotides read TGTGCCAGCACCGAACAGGGGTCCCTCTACGAGCAGTACTTC. Translation gives CASTEQGSLYEQYF.

The chain couples TRBV2 to TRBJ1-1; D is undetermined. V lost 3 bases to trimming and J lost 5 bases, with 10 bases between them. The germline CDR1 and CDR2 sequences are SNHLY and FYNNEI. The CDR3 has 13 amino acids. CDR3 sequence (DNA): TGTGCCAGCAGTGATATGGGAGGGACTGAAGCTTTCTTT. It codes for CASSDMGGTEAFF.

This clone came up once. Written as DNA, the CDR3 is TGTGCCTGGAGTTCACTAGATCAACCGACACTGATCAATCAGCCCCAGCATTTT. Encoded protein: CAWSSLDQPTLINQPQHF. The rearrangement links TRBV30 to TRBJ1-5; no definite D call. V was trimmed by 2 bases and J by 3 bases, leaving 23 bases between them. The CDR3 covers 18 residues. CDR1 and CDR2 (germline): GTSNPN, SVGIG (reference sequence).

The CDR3 DNA reads TGTGCCAGTAGTATAGACAGTTATGTGAACACCGGGGAGCTGTTTTTT. This encodes CASSIDSYVNTGELFF. This chain joins TRBV19 and TRBJ2-2, with no clear D. Trimming took 0 bases from V and 1 from J, leaving 9 bases between them. The CDR3 is made up of 16 amino acids. CDR1 and CDR2 from the germline V gene are LNHDA and SQIVND (reference sequence). Variable domain in full (rest from reference TRBV19 and TRBJ2-2): DGGITQSPKYLFRKEGQNVTLSCEQNLNHDAMYWYRQDPGQGLRLIYYSQIVNDFQKGDIAEGYSVSREKKESFPLTVTSAQKNPTAFYLCASSIDSYVNTGELFFGEGSRLTVL.

This clone appeared once. The genes are TRBV28 and TRBJ1-2; tentative D call: TRBD1 (6 bases). The CDR3 sequence is 14 residues long. Germline V gene sequence: CDR1 MDHEN, CDR2 SYDVKM. V lost 5 bases and J lost 8, with 18 bases in between. As DNA, the CDR3 is TGTGCCAGCAGTCCCCAAAGCACAGGGACCGGCTACACCTTC. This encodes CASSPQSTGTGYTF.

The rearrangement uses TRBV19 and TRBJ2-7; D gene ambiguous. V was trimmed by 1 base and J by 2 bases, leaving 15 bases between them. The length of the CDR3 is 16 residues. Germline CDR1 LNHDA, CDR2 SQIVND (reference sequence). The CDR3 is CASSIGSQPKAYEQYF. The CDR3 DNA is TGTGCCAGTAGTATAGGGAGCCAGCCTAAAGCCTACGAGCAGTACTTC. Full variable domain (missing parts from reference TRBV19 and TRBJ2-7): DGGITQSPKYLFRKEGQNVTLSCEQNLNHDAMYWYRQDPGQGLRLIYYSQIVNDFQKGDIAEGYSVSREKKESFPLTVTSAQKNPTAFYLCASSIGSQPKAYEQYFGPGTRLTVT.

The chain recombines TRBV9 with TRBJ1-6; D unclear. Germline V gene sequence: CDR1 SGDLS, CDR2 YYNGEE. This CDR3 spans 15 amino acids. The V end lost 0 bases, the J end lost 1 base, and 5 bases lay between the germline ends. The CDR3 reads CASSVGGSYNSPLHF. In DNA, the CDR3 is TGTGCCAGCAGCGTAGGAGGGTCCTATAATTCACCCCTCCACTTT.

CDR3 sequence: CASSYVEQETQYF. CDR3 sequence (DNA): TGTGCCAGCAGTTACGTGGAGCAAGAGACCCAGTACTTC. The chain combines TRBV6-5 with TRBJ2-5; the D is unclear. The CDR3 is 13 amino acids. V was trimmed by 2 bases and J by 2 bases, leaving 6 bases between them. Germline V gene sequence: CDR1 MNHEY, CDR2 SVGAGI.